The 15 T cell receptor beta chains below all came from one sample that was sequenced in a study of cytomegalovirus exposure and HLA in healthy donors. It was with 60 Vbeta and 13 Jbeta primers that the PCR ran. Assay: immunoSEQ multiplex PCR; the TCRdb copy retains only in-frame clones and omits some. The sample records under 150,000 clones, roughly 88% being singletons. What was sequenced was PBMCs. The receptor set was obtained from a man over 45 in good health and CMV-seronegative.

The V and J genes are TRBV5-4 and TRBJ1-3; 11 bases agree with TRBD1. In germline, CDR1 is SGHNT, CDR2 YYREEE (reference sequence). V dropped 7 bases and J dropped 2; count of bases not matched to a gene: 2. CDR3 length: 14 amino acids. CDR3 region: CASGQGAPGNTIYF. DNA for the CDR3: TGTGCCAGCGGACAGGGGGCGCCTGGAAACACCATATATTTT.

The chain uses TRBV9 and TRBJ1-2, with D tentatively TRBD1 (6 bases). Trimming left V 4 bases short and J 4 bases short, with 11 bases between. Germline values: CDR1 SGDLS, CDR2 YYNGEE. The CDR3 has 13 residues. Here the CDR3 DNA reads TGTGCCAGCAGCCATGACAGGTTCTATGGCTACACCTTC. Protein sequence: CASSHDRFYGYTF.

The genes are TRBV30 and TRBJ2-3, with D possibly being TRBD1 (6 bases). CDR1 and CDR2 (germline): GTSNPN, SVGIG (reference sequence). V lost 6 bases to trimming and J lost 8 bases, with 15 bases between them. The CDR3 runs 12 residues. CDR3 in amino acids: CACPGQGATQYF. Here the CDR3 DNA reads TGTGCCTGCCCGGGACAAGGGGCTACGCAGTATTTT.

The genes are TRBV7-8 and TRBJ1-6; 8 nucleotides line up with TRBD1. The CDR3 extends over 16 amino acids. Germline CDR1 and CDR2: SGHVS and FQNEAQ. V dropped 0 bases and J dropped 7; count of bases not matched to a gene: 5. The CDR3 reads CASSLAAGTGNSPLHF. CDR3 sequence (DNA): TGTGCCAGCAGCTTAGCTGCCGGGACAGGAAATTCACCCCTCCACTTT.

This clone was counted a few times. The chain uses TRBV10-3 and TRBJ1-5; D gene unclear. The germline V and J ends were trimmed by 4 bases and 2 bases, with 6 bases remaining between them. Germline CDR1 ENHRY, CDR2 SYGVKD. CDR3 length: 13 amino acids. CDR3 amino acids: CAISGGGNQPQHF. DNA of the CDR3: TGTGCCATCAGTGGAGGCGGCAATCAGCCCCAGCATTTT.

The rearrangement links TRBV27 to TRBJ1-3; D not certain. The CDR3 loop spans 14 amino acids. Germline CDR1 and CDR2: MNHEY and SMNVEV (reference sequence). Between the trimmed V and J ends, which lost 3 bases and 2 bases, there was a span of 8 bases. The DNA for the CDR3 is TGTGCCAGCAGTTTTGGCGGTACTGGAAACACCATATATTTT. Encoded protein: CASSFGGTGNTIYF.

The chain recombines TRBV7-6 with TRBJ1-2, with TRBD1 matching over 9 bases. The CDR3 runs to 15 residues. Trimming removed 5 bases from V and 2 bases from J; junction bases left unmatched: 6. CDR1 and CDR2 (germline): SGHVS, FNYEAQ. CDR3 region: CASSMGQGKNYGYTF. CDR3 nucleotides: TGTGCCAGCAGCATGGGACAGGGCAAGAACTATGGCTACACCTTC. Looking up the rest from reference TRBV7-6 and TRBJ1-2 gives the full variable domain: GAGVSQSPRYKVTKRGQDVALRCDPISGHVSLYWYRQALGQGPEFLTYFNYEAQQDKSGLPNDRFSAERPEGSISTLTIQRTEQRDSAMYRCASSMGQGKNYGYTFGSGTRLTVV.

V usage is TRBV11-2 and J usage is TRBJ2-7; TRBD1 matches 7 bases. The CDR3 is 17 amino acids. In germline, CDR1 is SGHAT, CDR2 FQNNGV. V gave up 0 bases and J gave up 0 bases; unmatched junction bases: 8. CDR3 coding DNA: TGTGCCAGCAGCTTAGATTGGTCACAGGGGACCTCCTACGAGCAGTACTTC. This sequence encodes CASSLDWSQGTSYEQYF.

The chain uses TRBV5-1 and TRBJ1-6; D possibly corresponds to TRBD1 (5 bases). Germline V lookup: CDR1 SGHRS, CDR2 YFSETQ. The CDR3 is 16 residues long. The V end lost 0 bases, the J end lost 9 bases, and 16 bases lay between the germline ends. CDR3 loop: CASSLDLQPRGSPLHF. The CDR3 DNA reads TGCGCCAGCAGCTTGGATTTACAGCCTAGGGGTTCACCCCTCCACTTT.

The chain joins TRBV30 to TRBJ2-3, with D possibly being TRBD2 (6 bases). The CDR3 is 13 amino acids. V dropped 1 base and J dropped 3 bases, with 8 bases sitting between them. Germline CDR1 GTSNPN, CDR2 SVGIG (reference sequence). CDR3 amino acids: CAWSGGETDTQYF. Here the CDR3 DNA reads TGTGCCTGGAGTGGCGGGGAAACAGATACGCAGTATTTT.

This CDR3 reads CAISDGTGFYEQYF. CDR3 sequence (DNA): TGTGCCATCAGTGATGGGACAGGATTCTACGAGCAGTACTTC. This rearrangement joins TRBV10-3 to TRBJ2-7; 8 nucleotides match TRBD1. The germline gives CDR1 ENHRY, CDR2 SYGVKD. V gave up 3 bases and J gave up 3 bases; unmatched junction bases: 4. The CDR3 spans 14 residues.

The table lists this clone with a count of one. The genes are TRBV5-1 and TRBJ1-2; tentatively, D is TRBD1 (5 bases). Germline V CDR1 and CDR2: SGHRS, YFSETQ. V was clipped by 0 bases and J by 3 bases, with 12 bases between them. This CDR3 contains 15 residues. The CDR3 DNA is TGCGCCAGCAGCTTGGATACAGGCTTTGACTATGGCTACACCTTC. Residues: CASSLDTGFDYGYTF.

The chain has TRBV5-6 and TRBJ1-5; tentative D call: TRBD1 (6 bases). Germline V CDR1 and CDR2: SGHDT, YYEEEE. The CDR3 contains 15 residues. Trimming took off 3 bases at V and 6 bases at J, with 16 bases between the two ends. The CDR3 here is CASSSNRAVSQPQHF. Written as DNA, the CDR3 is TGTGCCAGCAGCTCGAACAGGGCGGTAAGTCAGCCCCAGCATTTT.

The chain has TRBV4-2 and TRBJ2-1; D gene ambiguous. The V end lost 3 bases, the J end lost 8 bases, and 8 bases lay between the germline ends. Germline values: CDR1 LGHNA, CDR2 YNFKEQ. CDR3 length equals 12 residues. The CDR3 sequence: CASSQGYDEQFF. CDR3 bases: TGTGCCAGCAGCCAGGGCTATGATGAGCAGTTCTTC.

This chain links TRBV4-1 with TRBJ1-2; perhaps TRBD1 as D (5 bases). The CDR3 is made up of 14 amino acids. Germline V gene lookup returns CDR1 MGHRA and CDR2 YSYEKL. V dropped 2 bases and J dropped 4 bases, with 11 bases sitting between them. In DNA form, the CDR3 reads TGCGCCAGCAGCCAATTGGGGCTAGGCTATGGCTACACCTTC. Translated: CASSQLGLGYGYTF.